These T cell receptor beta chains were read from a single sample in a study of blood T cell repertoires in COVID-19. The repertoire was sequenced with immunoSEQ multiplex PCR; TCRdb's copy has only in-frame clones and lacks some. Seen here are about 300,000 clones, around four fifths observed once, and the top ten hold 1% to 1.5%. The sample taken for sequencing was peripheral blood. These receptors were taken from a woman between 45 and 65 years old with acute or convalescent COVID-19. CDR3s include the opening cysteine and the closing phenylalanine or tryptophan. Fields, in order: J gene, clone size, V gene, D gene, CDR3 DNA, CDR3 protein. The D gene is left open where the match is weak. Expanded clones are given a class, and other clones once, few, many or no size at all.

TRBJ2-4	-	TRBV6-5	TRBD1	TGTGCCAGCAGCCGGACAGGGGGCTGGGACATTCAGTACTTC	CASSRTGGWDIQYF
TRBJ1-1	-	TRBV6-1	-	TGTGCCAGCAGTGATAGTGGGGGGGGCACTGAAGCTTTCTTT	CASSDSGGGTEAFF
TRBJ1-1	-	TRBV19	-	TGTGCCAGTAGTATCCCTCGACAGTCGCCGGACACTGAAGCTTTCTTT	CASSIPRQSPDTEAFF
TRBJ1-1	-	TRBV13	TRBD1	TGTGCCAGCAGCCTGGACAGGGTGGGTGAAGCTTTCTTT	CASSLDRVGEAFF
TRBJ1-4	-	TRBV2	-	TGTGCCAGCAGTGTCGTCGGGGACATACTGTTTTTT	CASSVVGDILFF
TRBJ1-2	-	TRBV5-1	TRBD1	TGCGCCAGCAGCTTGACAGGGGTCTATGGCTACACCTTC	CASSLTGVYGYTF
TRBJ1-1	once	TRBV5-5	TRBD1	TGTGCCAGCAGCCTGCCGGGACAGGGCATGAACACTGAAGCTTTCTTT	CASSLPGQGMNTEAFF
TRBJ2-2	-	TRBV21-1	-	TGTGCCAGCAGCAAAGTGCGAGCGGGAGTAATCCTGGGCACCGGGGAGCTGTTTTTT	CASSKVRAGVILGTGELFF
TRBJ1-6	-	TRBV12-5	TRBD1	TGTGCTAGTGGCCAAACTGGACAGGGACATAATTCACCCCTCCACTTT	CASGQTGQGHNSPLHF
TRBJ1-4	-	TRBV2	-	TGTGCCAGCAGTGAAGGGCAGATCAATGAAAAACTGTTTTTT	CASSEGQINEKLFF
TRBJ2-7	-	TRBV5-4	TRBD2	TGTGCCAGCAGCCCGGCCAGGACTAGCGGGGGAAGCTCCTACGAGCAGTACTTC	CASSPARTSGGSSYEQYF
TRBJ1-2	-	TRBV6-1	-	TGTGCCAGCAGTGAATCGGACAGCTACTATGGCTACACCTTC	CASSESDSYYGYTF
TRBJ2-1	-	TRBV18	TRBD1	TGTGCCAGCTCACCACGGGGACAGTCCTACAATGAGCAGTTCTTC	CASSPRGQSYNEQFF
TRBJ2-2	-	TRBV11-2	TRBD1	TGTGCCAGCAGCACGGACAGGGGGCTGTGGGACACCGGGGAGCTGTTTTTT	CASSTDRGLWDTGELFF
TRBJ2-2	-	TRBV19	-	TGTGGCTCTGCCCGGGAGCGGACCGGGGAGCTGTTTTTT	CGSARERTGELFF
TRBJ1-2	-	TRBV2	-	TGTGCCATTCCTTTAGGGGCCCCTAACTATGGCTACACCTTC	CAIPLGAPNYGYTF
TRBJ1-2	-	TRBV5-1	-	TGCGCCAGCGGGAACCGGGACTCCTATGGCTACACCTTC	CASGNRDSYGYTF
TRBJ1-5	-	TRBV28	TRBD1	TGTGCCAGCAGCCCCCTAAAGACAGGGTCAAATCAGCCCCAGCATTTT	CASSPLKTGSNQPQHF
TRBJ2-3	-	TRBV18	TRBD2	TGTGCCAGCTCACCACCGAGCGGGGGGCCCACAGATACGCAGTATTTT	CASSPPSGGPTDTQYF
TRBJ1-1	few	TRBV18	TRBD1	TGTGCCAGCTCACCGACTACAGGGGGCGATGGCACTGAAGCTTTCTTT	CASSPTTGGDGTEAFF
TRBJ2-2	once	TRBV24-1	TRBD1	TGTGCCACCAGGACAGGGGGTTCGGACACCGGGGAGCTGTTTTTT	CATRTGGSDTGELFF
TRBJ1-1	-	TRBV2	TRBD1	TGTGCCAGCAGCCTAGGGGGCCTCGATAAGAACACTGAAGCTTTCTTT	CASSLGGLDKNTEAFF
TRBJ2-5	-	TRBV25-1	-	TGTGCCAGCAGTGACCCCAGCGCCCAAGAGACCCAGTACTTC	CASSDPSAQETQYF
TRBJ1-2	-	TRBV5-1	TRBD1	TGCGCCAGCAGCACCCCTGACAGGGGTACTAACTATGGCTACACCTTC	CASSTPDRGTNYGYTF
TRBJ2-5	once	TRBV10-3	TRBD2	TGTGCCATCAGGACTAGCGGTGGAGCCGAACAACGGACCCAGTACTTC	CAIRTSGGAEQRTQYF
TRBJ2-2	-	TRBV7-2	TRBD1	TGTGCCAGCCTCCGACAGGGCACGTCCGGGGAGCTGTTTTTT	CASLRQGTSGELFF
TRBJ2-7	once	TRBV30	-	TGTGCCTGGAGTCCGACAGACTCCTACGAGCAGTACTTC	CAWSPTDSYEQYF
TRBJ1-1	-	TRBV7-6	TRBD1	TGTGCCAGCAGCTTAGTTCCACAGGGGAAGGCTGAAGCTTTCTTT	CASSLVPQGKAEAFF
TRBJ2-5	-	TRBV4-3	TRBD2	TGCGCCAGCAGCCAGGGACTAGCGGGCAACAAAGAGACCCAGTACTTC	CASSQGLAGNKETQYF
TRBJ2-2	once	TRBV6-1	-	TGTGCCAGCAGTGAAGCGAGGGTCCTTAACGGGAACACCGGGGAGCTGTTTTTT	CASSEARVLNGNTGELFF
TRBJ2-3	-	TRBV7-2	TRBD1	TGTGCCAGCAGCCTCGGGACAGGGGGGGATACGCAGTATTTT	CASSLGTGGDTQYF
TRBJ2-5	-	TRBV24-1	-	TGTGCCACCAGTGGTACAGGCCGGGAGACCCAGTACTTC	CATSGTGRETQYF
TRBJ2-5	-	TRBV5-4	TRBD1	TGTGCCAGCAGGACCGGGACAGCAGAGACCCAGTACTTC	CASRTGTAETQYF